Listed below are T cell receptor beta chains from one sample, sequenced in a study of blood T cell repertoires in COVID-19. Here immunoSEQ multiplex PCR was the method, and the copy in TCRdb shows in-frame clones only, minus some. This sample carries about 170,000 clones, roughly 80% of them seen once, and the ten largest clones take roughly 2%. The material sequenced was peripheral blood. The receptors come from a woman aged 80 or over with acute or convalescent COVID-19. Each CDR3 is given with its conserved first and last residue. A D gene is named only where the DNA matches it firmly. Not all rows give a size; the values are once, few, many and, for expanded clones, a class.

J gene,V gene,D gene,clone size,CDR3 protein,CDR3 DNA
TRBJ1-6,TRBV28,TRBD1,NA,CASSSGQVDSPLHF,TGTGCCAGCAGTTCCGGACAGGTTGATTCACCCCTCCACTTT
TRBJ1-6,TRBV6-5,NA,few,CASSTKPGLNSPLHF,TGTGCCAGCAGTACCAAACCTGGACTTAATTCACCCCTCCACTTT
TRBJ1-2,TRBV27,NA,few,CASSLLFNLDGGGYTF,TGTGCCAGCAGTTTACTATTTAACCTGGATGGAGGTGGCTACACCTTC
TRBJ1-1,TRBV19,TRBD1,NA,CASSNQGANGEAFF,TGTGCCAGTAGTAATCAGGGGGCTAATGGTGAAGCTTTCTTT
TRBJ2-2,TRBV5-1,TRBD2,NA,CASSFFASGTTNTGELFF,TGCGCCAGCAGCTTCTTTGCTAGCGGGACTACGAACACCGGGGAGCTGTTTTTT
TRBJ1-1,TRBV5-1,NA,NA,CASSPQLGGNTEAFF,TGCGCCAGCAGCCCCCAGCTGGGGGGGAACACTGAAGCTTTCTTT
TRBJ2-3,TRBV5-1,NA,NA,CASSLELSTDTQYF,TGCGCCAGCAGCTTGGAACTAAGCACAGATACGCAGTATTTT
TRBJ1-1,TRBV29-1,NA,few,CSGIRDMNTEAFF,TGCAGCGGTATCCGGGATATGAACACTGAAGCTTTCTTT
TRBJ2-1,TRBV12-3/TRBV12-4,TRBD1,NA,CASSGDRGNEQFF,TGTGCCAGCAGCGGGGACAGGGGGAATGAGCAGTTCTTC
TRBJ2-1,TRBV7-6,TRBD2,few,CASSPRLATATYNEQFF,TGTGCCAGCAGCCCACGACTAGCGACGGCGACCTACAATGAGCAGTTCTTC
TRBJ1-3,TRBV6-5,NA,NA,CATTADTGNTIYF,TGTGCCACCACAGCAGATACTGGAAACACCATATATTTT
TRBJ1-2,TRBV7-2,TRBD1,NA,CASSTPGQGANYGYTF,TGTGCCAGCAGCACCCCGGGACAGGGGGCCAACTATGGCTACACCTTC
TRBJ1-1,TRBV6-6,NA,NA,CASRMDSSTEAFF,TGTGCCAGCAGGATGGACAGTAGCACTGAAGCTTTCTTT
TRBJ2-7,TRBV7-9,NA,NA,CASSLGGGYEQYF,TGTGCCAGCAGCTTAGGAGGGGGCTACGAGCAGTACTTC
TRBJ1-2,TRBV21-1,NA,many,CASSKSKNAGNYGYTF,TGTGCCAGCAGCAAATCTAAGAATGCAGGGAACTATGGCTACACCTTC
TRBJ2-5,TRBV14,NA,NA,CASSQGDLGGETQYF,TGTGCCAGCAGCCAAGGGGATCTGGGAGGAGAGACCCAGTACTTC
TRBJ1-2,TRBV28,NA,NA,CASRLTGTYGYTF,TGTGCCAGCAGACTCACAGGGACCTATGGCTACACCTTC
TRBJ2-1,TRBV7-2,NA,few,CASSLRGGRIHEQFF,TGTGCCAGCAGCTTGAGGGGGGGGCGTATCCATGAGCAGTTCTTC
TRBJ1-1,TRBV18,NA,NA,CASSPGNALEAFF,TGTGCCAGCTCACCAGGCAACGCCTTAGAAGCTTTCTTT
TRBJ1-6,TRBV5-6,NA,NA,CASSLRGGVSRVSPLHF,TGTGCCAGCAGCTTGAGGGGAGGAGTTTCTCGTGTTTCACCCCTCCACTTT
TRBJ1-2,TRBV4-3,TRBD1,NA,CASSPTAAGGGYGYTF,TGCGCCAGCAGCCCAACCGCCGCAGGGGGAGGCTATGGCTACACCTTC
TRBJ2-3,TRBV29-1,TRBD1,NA,CSVDRGTDTQYF,TGCAGCGTGGACAGGGGCACAGATACGCAGTATTTT
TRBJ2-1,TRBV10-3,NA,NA,CAISLLENEQFF,TGTGCCATCAGCCTCCTAGAAAATGAGCAGTTCTTC
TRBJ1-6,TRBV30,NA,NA,CAWSAGRVGSPLHF,TGTGCCTGGAGTGCGGGCAGGGTAGGTTCACCCCTCCACTTT
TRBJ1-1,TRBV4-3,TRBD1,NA,CASSQGQGRTEAFF,TGCGCCAGCAGCCAGGGACAGGGGCGCACTGAAGCTTTCTTT
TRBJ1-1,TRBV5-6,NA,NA,CASSLDGGSWTEAFF,TGTGCCAGCAGCTTGGATGGAGGGAGTTGGACTGAAGCTTTCTTT
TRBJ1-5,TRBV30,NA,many,CAWRGRVGQGSNQPQHF,TGTGCCTGGAGGGGTCGAGTTGGGCAAGGTAGCAATCAGCCCCAGCATTTT
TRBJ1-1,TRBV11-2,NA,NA,CASSLDMNTEAFF,TGTGCCAGCAGCTTAGACATGAACACTGAAGCTTTCTTT
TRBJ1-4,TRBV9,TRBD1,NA,CASSPLRTGGGNEKLFF,TGTGCCAGCAGCCCCCTAAGGACAGGGGGCGGTAATGAAAAACTGTTTTTT
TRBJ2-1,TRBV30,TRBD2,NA,CAWRLGLAAPSEQFF,TGTGCCTGGAGGTTAGGACTAGCGGCGCCCAGTGAGCAGTTCTTC
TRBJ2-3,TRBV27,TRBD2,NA,CASSPPPLLAGGRTDTQYF,TGTGCCAGCAGTCCCCCCCCTTTGCTAGCGGGAGGGAGGACAGATACGCAGTATTTT
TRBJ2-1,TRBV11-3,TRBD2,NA,CASSPAGVDEQFF,TGTGCCAGCAGCCCAGCGGGGGTCGATGAGCAGTTCTTC